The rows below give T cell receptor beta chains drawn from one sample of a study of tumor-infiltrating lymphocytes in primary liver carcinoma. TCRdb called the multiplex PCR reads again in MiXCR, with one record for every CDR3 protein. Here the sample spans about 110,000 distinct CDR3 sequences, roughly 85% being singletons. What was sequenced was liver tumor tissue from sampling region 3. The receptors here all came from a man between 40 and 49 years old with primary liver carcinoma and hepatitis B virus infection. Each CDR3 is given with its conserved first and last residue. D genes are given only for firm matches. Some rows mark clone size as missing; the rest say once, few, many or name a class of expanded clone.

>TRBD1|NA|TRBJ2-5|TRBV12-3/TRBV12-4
TGTGCCAGCAGCCGGAGTGGGACAGAGACCGAGTACTTC
CASSRSGTETEYF
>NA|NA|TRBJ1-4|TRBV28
TGTGCCAGTAGTTTCACCAGTGCTCTGAATGAAAAACTGTTTTTT
CASSFTSALNEKLFF
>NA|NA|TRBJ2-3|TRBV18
TGTGCCAGTTCACCCATAGCGTTGGATACGCACTATTTT
CASSPIALDTHYF
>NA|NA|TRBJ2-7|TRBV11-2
TGTGCCAGCAGTTTAGATGGAGTTGCCCACGAACAATACTTC
CASSLDGVAHEQYF
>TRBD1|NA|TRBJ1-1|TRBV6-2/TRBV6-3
TGTGCCAGCAGATGGGACAGCCATACTGAACCTTTCTTT
CASRWDSHTEPFF
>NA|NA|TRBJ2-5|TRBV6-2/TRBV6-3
TGTGCCAGCAGTTCCCACCCTAGGGACCTCCTGTACCAAGAGTACCAGTACTTC
CASSSHPRDLLYQEYQYF
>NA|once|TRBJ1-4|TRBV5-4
TGTGCCATCAGTTTATGGGGCAGGGGCGTTGAAAAACTGTTTTTT
CAISLWGRGVEKLFF
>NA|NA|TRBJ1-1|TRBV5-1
TGCGACAGCAGCTTGGACAGCATGAACACTGAAGCTTTCTTT
CDSSLDSMNTEAFF
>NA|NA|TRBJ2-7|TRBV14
TGTCCTGAGGTAACGGGATACGAGCAGTACTTC
CPEVTGYEQYF
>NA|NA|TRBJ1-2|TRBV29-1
TGCAACGCCCTGGGGGGGGGCTACACCTTC
CNALGGGYTF
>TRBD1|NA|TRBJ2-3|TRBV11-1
TGTGCTAGCAGCTCTGGACAGGGGGACAATAAGCCCCAGTATTTT
CASSSGQGDNKPQYF
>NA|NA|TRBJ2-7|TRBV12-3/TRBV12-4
TGTGCCAACAGTTGGGGGGATTCCTCCTACGAGCAATACTTC
CANSWGDSSYEQYF
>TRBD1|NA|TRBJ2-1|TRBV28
TGTGCCAGTAGCTCGGGACAGGGGGCGACCGATGAGCAGTTCTTC
CASSSGQGATDEQFF
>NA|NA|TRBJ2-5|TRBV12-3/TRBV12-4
TGTACCAGCAGCCGAAGCAGGACAGAGACCAAGTACTTC
CTSSRSRTETKYF
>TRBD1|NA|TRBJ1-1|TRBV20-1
TGCAGTGCCAGCAACAGGGGGATCAGCACTGAAGCTTTCTTT
CSASNRGISTEAFF
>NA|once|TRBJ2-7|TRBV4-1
TGCGCAAGTAGCCAAGTGGTCTGCTCCTACGAGCAGTACTTC
CASSQVVCSYEQYF
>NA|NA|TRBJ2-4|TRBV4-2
TGTGCCAACAGTCAAGACCAAGGAGCCAAAGACATTCAGTACTTC
CANSQDQGAKDIQYF
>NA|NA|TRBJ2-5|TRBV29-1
TGCAGCTTTGAATTCGCGGCGGGTATATCGGAGACCCAGTACTTC
CSFEFAAGISETQYF
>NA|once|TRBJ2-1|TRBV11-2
TGTGCCAGCAACTTAAATCGTTTAGCGTTAGGAGATGAGCAGTTCTTC
CASNLNRLALGDEQFF
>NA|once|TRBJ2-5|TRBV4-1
TGCGTCAGCAGCCCACTTCCGGGACGGCAAGAGACCCGGTACTTC
CVSSPLPGRQETRYF
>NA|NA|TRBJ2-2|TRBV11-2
TGTACCAGCAACACAGACTCGGACACCGGGGAGCTGTTATTT
CTSNTDSDTGELLF
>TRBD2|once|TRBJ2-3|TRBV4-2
TGTGTCAGCAGCCACCCCGGGACTACCACCCTGGGAGATACGCAGTATTTT
CVSSHPGTTTLGDTQYF
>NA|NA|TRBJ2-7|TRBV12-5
TGTACCAATGAGGGGACCGGTTCCTACGAGCAGTATTTC
CTNEGTGSYEQYF
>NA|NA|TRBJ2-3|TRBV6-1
TGTGCCAGCAGTGACTTACCGGGACACACGAATCAAGCTAGCACAGATACGCAGTATTTT
CASSDLPGHTNQASTDTQYF
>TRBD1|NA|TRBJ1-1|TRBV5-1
TGCACCAGCAGCTTGTCGTCAGGGGGGGCGAACACTGAAGTTTTCTTT
CTSSLSSGGANTEVFF
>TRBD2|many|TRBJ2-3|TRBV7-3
TGTGCCAGCAGCTTAAGGCTAGCGGCCGGGGCAGATACGCAGTATTTT
CASSLRLAAGADTQYF
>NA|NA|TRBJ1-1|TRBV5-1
TGCGCCAACAGCTTGGCCGGCGGTTACACTGAAGCTTTATTT
CANSLAGGYTEALF
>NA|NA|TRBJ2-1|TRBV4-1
TGCGCCAGCAGCCAAGATCCGCAACTAGGTCCCACCTACAATGAGCAGTTCTTC
CASSQDPQLGPTYNEQFF
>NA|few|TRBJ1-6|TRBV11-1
TGTGCCAGCAGCCGGACTCTGGTTTCATCTCTCCACTTT
CASSRTLVSSLHF
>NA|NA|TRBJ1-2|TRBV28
TGTTCCAGCCACCTACCGGGACGGGGAACCTATGGCTACACCTTC
CSSHLPGRGTYGYTF
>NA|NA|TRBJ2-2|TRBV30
TGTGCCTGGAGAGGTCAGGAAGACACCGGGGAGCAGTTTTTT
CAWRGQEDTGEQFF
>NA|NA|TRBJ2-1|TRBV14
TGTGCCAGCAGTGCCGTAAGGGGATGGGTAAACAATGAGCAGTCCTTC
CASSAVRGWVNNEQSF
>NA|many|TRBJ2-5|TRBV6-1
TGTGCCAGCAGTGAAAATTTAATGGGGGCGGCCGTTGGAGGGACCCAGTACTTC
CASSENLMGAAVGGTQYF
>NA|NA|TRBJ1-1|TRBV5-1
TGCGCCAGCAGCTTGGTGATAAACATTGAAGCTTTCTTT
CASSLVINIEAFF
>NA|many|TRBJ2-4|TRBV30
TGTGCCGTTGAGGCTGGGGCGGCCAAAAACATTCAGTACTTC
CAVEAGAAKNIQYF
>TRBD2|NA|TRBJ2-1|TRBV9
TGTGCCAGCAGCTCGGGACTAGCGGTCGATAAGCAGTTCTTC
CASSSGLAVDKQFF
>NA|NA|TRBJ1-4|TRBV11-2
TGTGCCGGCAGCCTAGTTCTTGGGGGGCTCAGGCTGTTTTTT
CAGSLVLGGLRLFF
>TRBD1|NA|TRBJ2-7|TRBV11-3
TGTGCCAGCAGTGTGGGACAGTCCTACAGGCAGTACTTC
CASSVGQSYRQYF
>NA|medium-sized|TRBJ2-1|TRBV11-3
TGTGCCAGCAGCTTAAACCCCGGTGAGCAGTTCTTC
CASSLNPGEQFF
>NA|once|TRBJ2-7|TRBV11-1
TGTGTCAGCAGCTCATCCCGGGGCTCCTCCTACGAGCTGTACTTC
CVSSSSRGSSYELYF
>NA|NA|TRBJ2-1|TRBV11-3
TGTGTCAACAGCCCCCTGTCTAGCGTCATTTCTGAGCTGTTCTTC
CVNSPLSSVISELFF
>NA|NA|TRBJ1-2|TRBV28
TGTGTCAGCACCACCGATGGCCATCCCGGCTACACCTTC
CVSTTDGHPGYTF
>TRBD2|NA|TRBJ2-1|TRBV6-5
TGTGTCAGCAGTTACTCGGGGCGGGAGTACATTGAGCAGTTCTTC
CVSSYSGREYIEQFF
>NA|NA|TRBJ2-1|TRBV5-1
TGCGCCAGCAGCCTTGAATTTGAGGCAAGAGAGCAGTTCTTC
CASSLEFEAREQFF
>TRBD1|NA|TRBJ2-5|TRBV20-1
TGCAGTGCCGAAGGGACAGGGAAAGAGACCCAATACTTC
CSAEGTGKETQYF
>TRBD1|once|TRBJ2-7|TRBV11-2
TGTGCCAGCTGGTTACTATGGACAGGGGAAAACGAGCAATACTTC
CASWLLWTGENEQYF
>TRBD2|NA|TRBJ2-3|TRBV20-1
TGCAGTGCTAGAGATCTATGGCCTAGCGGGAGTATCCCAGATACGCAGTATTTT
CSARDLWPSGSIPDTQYF
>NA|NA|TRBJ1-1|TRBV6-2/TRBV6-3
TGTGCCAGCAGTTACCTTGGCCTGGGCACTGAAGCTTTCTTT
CASSYLGLGTEAFF
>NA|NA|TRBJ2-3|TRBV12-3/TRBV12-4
TGTACCAGCAGTTCCTCGGAAGGCGGGCACACAGATACACAGTATTTT
CTSSSSEGGHTDTQYF
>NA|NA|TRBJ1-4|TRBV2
TGTGCCAGCAACAAGGACAGACTAGAAAAACTGTTTTTT
CASNKDRLEKLFF
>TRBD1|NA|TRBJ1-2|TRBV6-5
TGTACCAGCAGTAAAACAGGGGAAGATGGCTACATCTTC
CTSSKTGEDGYIF
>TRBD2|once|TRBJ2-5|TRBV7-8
TGTGCCAGCAGCCCCGGGGGGACTCAGTACTTC
CASSPGGTQYF
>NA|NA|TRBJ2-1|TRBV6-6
TGTGCTAGCAGTTACCAGGGTTGGGGGCCCGGCAATGAGCAGTTCTTC
CASSYQGWGPGNEQFF
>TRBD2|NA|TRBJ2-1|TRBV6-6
TGTGCCAGCTGTTACCGGGGCGGGGGGCCCGACAATGAGCAGTTCTTC
CASCYRGGGPDNEQFF
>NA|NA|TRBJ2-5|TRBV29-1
TGTAGCGCTGGCTGGGTAGGGCTACGGGAGACCCAGTACTTC
CSAGWVGLRETQYF
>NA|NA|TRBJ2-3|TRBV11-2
TGTGCCAGCAGCTTAATAGGGGTAACAGGGAGCAATCAGCTCCAGTATTTT
CASSLIGVTGSNQLQYF
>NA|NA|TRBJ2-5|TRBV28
TGTGCCAGCTGCACCCTGACTGGAAAAGAGACCCAGCACTTC
CASCTLTGKETQHF